Below, 21 T cell receptor beta chains from the same sample are listed, as sequenced in a study of post-analysis software for immune sequencing data. Findings and caveats of the study: Among a handful of TRBV segments more frequent in patients than controls were TRBV5-6, TRBV5-1 and TRBV20-1.

The TCR beta cDNA libraries contained unique molecular identifiers. Each CDR3 protein is one row after TCRdb ran MiXCR on the PCR reads. The sample yields 450,000 or so distinct CDR3 sequences, around 40% seen once. No antigens are known for them. The sample consisted of blood. Source of these receptors: a girl aged 10-17 years with multiple sclerosis.

CDR3 coding DNA: TGCAGTGCTAGTTGGGAGACCCAGTACTTC. Translation gives CSASWETQYF. The J gene is TRBJ2-5, the V gene TRBV20-1, with D unresolved. The V end was cut by 3 bases, the J end by 5 bases, with 4 bases between. The CDR3 is 10 amino acids. CDR1 is DFQATT and CDR2 is SNEGSKA in the germline V gene (reference sequence).

The rearrangement joins TRBV6-1 to TRBJ2-1, with 7 positions matching TRBD2. Germline CDR1 reads MNHNS; CDR2 reads SASEGT. This CDR3 region has 13 residues. The V segment lost 8 bases and the J segment 5 bases; nucleotides outside the gene matches: 6. The CDR3 sequence is CASRWLADNEQFF. In DNA, the CDR3 is TGTGCCAGCCGTTGGCTAGCGGACAATGAGCAGTTCTTC.

The chain recombines TRBV7-8 with TRBJ2-3, with D possibly being TRBD1 (6 bases). Per germline, CDR1 SGHVS and CDR2 FQNEAQ. The V and J ends lost 4 bases and 9 bases respectively, with 23 bases between them. This CDR3 contains 16 residues. The CDR3 DNA reads TGTGCCAGCAGCTCCAAACTCGGGCAGGGGCGGCCAACGCAGTATTTT. Protein sequence: CASSSKLGQGRPTQYF. Complete variable domain (other parts from reference TRBV7-8 and TRBJ2-3): GAGVSQSPRYKVAKRGQDVALRCDPISGHVSLFWYQQALGQGPEFLTYFQNEAQLDKSGLPSDRFFAERPEGSVSTLKIQRTQQEDSAVYLCASSSKLGQGRPTQYFGPGTRLTVL.

V gene TRBV25-1 combines with J gene TRBJ1-2; D not resolved. The germline V gene encodes CDR1 MGHDK and CDR2 SYGVNS. V gave up 2 bases and J gave up 4 bases, with 20 bases separating them. CDR3 length equals 17 residues. In nucleotides, the CDR3 is TGTGCCAGCAGTGAAAGGGCACCGCGGGAGACCAGCTATGGCTACACCTTC. Residues: CASSERAPRETSYGYTF.

The chain uses TRBV7-9 and TRBJ2-5; D perhaps matches TRBD1 (5 bases). The J call may be in error: the DNA end matches TRBJ2-1 better. The V gene's germline CDR1 is SEHNR and CDR2 FQNEAQ (reference sequence). This CDR3 has 15 amino acids. CDR3 in amino acids: CASSSSRQYKETQFF. The CDR3 DNA reads as TGTGCCAGCAGCTCCAGCCGACAGTACAAAGAGACCCAGTTCTTC.

The chain is built from TRBV20-1 and TRBJ2-3; 9 bases fit TRBD2. Germline CDR1 DFQATT, CDR2 SNEGSKA (reference sequence). CDR3 length: 19 amino acids. V shed 2 bases, J shed 10 bases, and the junction held 25 bases outside the gene matches. The CDR3 sequence: CSARKITRIRREGPRAQYF. As DNA, the CDR3 is TGCAGTGCTAGAAAAATAACTAGAATACGGCGGGAGGGCCCTCGCGCGCAGTATTTT.

This clonotype came up a few times. CDR3 sequence (DNA): TGCAGTGCTAGACCCCCGGACACTTCACCCCTCCACTTT. This sequence encodes CSARPPDTSPLHF. This chain links TRBV20-1 with TRBJ1-6; D perhaps matches TRBD1 (5 bases). This CDR3 has 13 amino acids. Germline V gene lookup returns CDR1 DFQATT and CDR2 SNEGSKA (reference sequence). V lost 2 bases and J 9 bases, leaving 11 bases between the germline ends.

J is TRBJ2-5 and V is TRBV20-1; D is unresolved. The CDR3 runs to 12 residues. From germline, CDR1 is DFQATT and CDR2 SNEGSKA (reference sequence). V lost 6 bases and J lost 1, with 9 bases in between. CDR3 residues: CSASGPQETQYF. The CDR3 nucleotides are TGCAGTGCCAGTGGTCCCCAAGAGACCCAGTACTTC.

In regard to this clonotype: Because it lacks the conserved phenylalanine or tryptophan at the end, this CDR3 is likely a read error. V and J are TRBV15 and TRBJ2-7; D is tentatively TRBD1 or TRBD2 (5 bases each). The V and J ends lost 1 base and 0 bases respectively, with 16 bases between them. Germline CDR1 is LNHNV and CDR2 is YYDKDF (reference sequence). This CDR3 is built from 17 residues. CDR3 bases: TGTGCCACCAGCAGAGCGAGCCGGGGCAAAAGCTCCTACGAGCAGTACTTA. Translated, it gives CATSRASRGKSSYEQYL.

The V and J genes are TRBV6-6 and TRBJ1-6; 8 nucleotides match TRBD1. The CDR3 totals 14 residues. The junction had 2 bases not matched to a gene; V was cut back by 2 bases and J by 8 bases. CDR1 and CDR2 from the germline V gene are MNHNY and SVGAGI (reference sequence). The DNA of the CDR3 is TGTGCCAGCAGTTACGACAGGGGTTATTCACCCCTCCACTTT. It codes for CASSYDRGYSPLHF.

This sequence joins TRBV7-9 and TRBJ1-1; D is possibly TRBD1 (5 bases). V was clipped by 8 bases and J by 7 bases, with 14 bases between them. CDR1 and CDR2 (germline): SEHNR, FQNEAQ (reference sequence). This CDR3 has 12 residues. CDR3: CASGTDGGEAFF. The CDR3, as DNA: TGTGCCAGCGGAACAGACGGGGGTGAAGCTTTCTTT.

In its sample, this clonotype was seen a few times. The V and J genes are TRBV9 and TRBJ2-1, with TRBD2 as a possible D gene (6 bases). This CDR3 is 15 amino acids long. CDR1 is SGDLS and CDR2 is YYNGEE in the germline V gene. V lost 1 base to trimming and J lost 6 bases, with 14 bases between them. CDR3 bases: TGTGCCAGCAGCGTATTTGCGGGGCAGGTCAATGAGCAGTTCTTC. It encodes CASSVFAGQVNEQFF.

The genes are TRBV6-2 or TRBV6-3 and TRBJ2-1; a weak D match, TRBD2 (5 bases). In germline, CDR1 is MNHEY, CDR2 SVGEGT. The CDR3 has 18 amino acids. Trimming removed 2 bases from V and 0 bases from J, with 17 bases in between. This CDR3 is CASSYISLVTSSYNEQFF. CDR3 in DNA: TGTGCCAGCAGTTACATTTCTCTAGTCACTAGCTCCTACAATGAGCAGTTCTTC.

V usage is TRBV7-2 and J usage is TRBJ1-2; D possibly corresponds to TRBD1 (6 bases). Germline lookup yields CDR1 SGHTA and CDR2 FQGNSA. V was shortened by 4 bases and J by 2 bases, with 14 bases between the two germline ends. The CDR3 sequence is 15 residues long. The CDR3 reads CASSSKSGTNYGYTF. As DNA, the CDR3 is TGTGCCAGCAGCTCAAAATCCGGGACAAACTATGGCTACACCTTC.

The V call is TRBV6-6, the J call TRBJ1-2; D is perhaps TRBD1 (6 bases). The CDR3 has 13 amino acids. Deletions cut 2 bases from V and 6 bases from J, with 10 bases between. Germline CDR1 reads MNHNY; CDR2 reads SVGAGI (reference sequence). For the CDR3, the DNA is TGTGCCAGCAGTTACCTGGGGGGCGATGGCTACACCTTC. Translating gives CASSYLGGDGYTF.

V usage is TRBV4-3 and J usage is TRBJ2-1; 10 nucleotides align to TRBD2. Germline CDR1 LGHNA, CDR2 YSLEER. The CDR3 totals 17 residues. The V and J ends lost 5 bases and 10 bases, in that order; junction bases with no gene match: 17. In DNA form, the CDR3 reads TGCGCCAGCAGCTTAAAGGCGGGTCTAGCGGGAGTTGCCGAGCAGTTCTTC. The encoded protein is CASSLKAGLAGVAEQFF.

V gene TRBV7-6 combines with J gene TRBJ2-5; 7 bases map to TRBD1. The junction had 9 bases not matched to a gene; V was cut back by 1 base and J by 4 bases. Germline CDR1 and CDR2: SGHVS and FNYEAQ. The CDR3 is 16 amino acids. The CDR3 DNA is TGTGCCAGCAGCTTAGAGGGCAGACAGGGCGGAGAGACCCAGTACTTC. This gives the protein CASSLEGRQGGETQYF. The full variable domain, with the rest looked up from reference TRBV7-6 and TRBJ2-5, is GAGVSQSPRYKVTKRGQDVALRCDPISGHVSLYWYRQALGQGPEFLTYFNYEAQQDKSGLPNDRFSAERPEGSISTLTIQRTEQRDSAMYRCASSLEGRQGGETQYFGPGTRLLVL.

This clonotype appeared a few times. The genes are TRBV9 and TRBJ2-3, with 8 bases fitting TRBD1. CDR3 size: 16 residues. In germline, CDR1 is SGDLS, CDR2 YYNGEE. J gave up 3 bases and V 3 bases, and 9 bases lay outside the gene matches. The CDR3 DNA is TGTGCCAGCAGCGCTAGAGACAGGGGAAGGACAGATACGCAGTATTTT. Protein product: CASSARDRGRTDTQYF.

The chain is built from TRBV3-1 and TRBJ2-1; D unclear. Germline V gives CDR1 LGHDT, CDR2 YNNKEL (reference sequence). V was shortened by 0 bases and J by 7 bases, with 10 bases between the two germline ends. CDR3 length: 14 residues. CDR3 sequence (DNA): TGTGCCAGCAGCCAAGAGGCGCTAGGTAATGAGCAGTTCTTC. Translating it yields CASSQEALGNEQFF.

The chain joins TRBV20-1 to TRBJ2-2; 9 positions match TRBD1. Germline V gives CDR1 DFQATT, CDR2 SNEGSKA (reference sequence). V shed 5 bases, J shed 3 bases, and the junction held 7 bases outside the gene matches. CDR3 length: 15 residues. In DNA form, the CDR3 reads TGCAGTGCTTTCCGGACAGGGGTCTACACCGGGGAGCTGTTTTTT. Its protein product is CSAFRTGVYTGELFF.

In this sample, this clonotype turned up a few times. The rearrangement links TRBV20-1 to TRBJ2-1; TRBD2 aligns across 12 bases. V lost 3 bases, J lost 7 bases, and 7 bases stayed unmatched. The CDR3 has 15 amino acids. Germline values: CDR1 DFQATT, CDR2 SNEGSKA (reference sequence). For the CDR3, the DNA is TGCAGTGCTAGGACTAGCGGGAGAGGTTGGAATGAGCAGTTCTTC. It specifies CSARTSGRGWNEQFF.